This TCR beta chain appears in the sequencing data of a study of cytomegalovirus exposure and HLA in healthy donors. Across the whole study: From about 179 million T cells, an earlier analysis saw 90 million to 130 million unique TCR beta sequences.

PCR amplification relied on 60 Vbeta primers (plus 13 Jbeta primers). Method: immunoSEQ multiplex PCR; TCRdb's copy keeps in-frame clones and lacks some. This sample has over 75,000 clones, with roughly a tenth found just once. In regard to this clone: Its antigen remains unknown.

V shed 5 bases, J shed 4 bases, and the junction held 8 bases outside the gene matches. This CDR3 has 15 residues. The germline V gene encodes CDR1 MDHEN and CDR2 SYDVKM. Notes on the study in general: Apart from CMV serostatus, no immune exposure information was available. Because they were indistinguishable, some V segments, including TRBV6-2 and TRBV6-3, were excluded. It was taken for granted in presence/absence analyses that sequencing depth across donors was roughly uniform.

Sequenced: PBMCs. The TCR comes from a man aged 50 to 60 in good health and CMV-seropositive. The chain links TRBV28 to TRBJ1-5; TRBD1 agrees at 7 bases. The CDR3 bases are TGTGCCAGCAGTGCCCCGACAGGGTTAAATCAGCCCCAGCATTTT. Its protein is CASSAPTGLNQPQHF. Based on the CDR3 plus reference TRBV28 and TRBJ1-5, the full variable domain is DVKVTQSSRYLVKRTGEKVFLECVQDMDHENMFWYRQDPGLGLRLIYFSYDVKMKEKGDIPEGYSVSREKKERFSLILESASTNQTSMYLCASSAPTGLNQPQHFGDGTRLSIL.